The T cell receptor beta chain under discussion was sequenced for a study of human T cells and chemical hapten exposure. Looking at the study overall: DPC at 0.01% went onto the upper back in patch tests, read at 6 days.

This clonotype has ten or more counts. TCRdb re-analysed the RACE reads in MiXCR, keeping a single row per CDR3 protein. The sample shows approximately 80,000 distinct CDR3 sequences, over 10% of them seen only once. V lost 3 bases, J lost 0 bases, and 4 bases stayed unmatched. The CDR3 consists of 15 residues. Per the germline V gene, CDR1 is SGHRS and CDR2 is YFSETQ. Time point in this sample: patch test 3, about 24 weeks after DPC sensitization. Treatment: therapeutic diphenylcyclopropenone sensitization with weekly scalp DPC. Sequences were derived from whole blood, sampled in connection with sensitization to the hapten diphenylcyclopropenone (DPC). This receptor was obtained from a woman aged 45-65 years with alopecia areata. Some clones in this sample may be carry-over from other donors' samples. The genes are TRBV5-1 and TRBJ2-7, with TRBD2 matching 9 bases. The CDR3 loop reads CASSSETSGSYEQYF. The CDR3 DNA reads TGCGCCAGCAGCTCTGAGACTAGCGGCTCCTACGAGCAGTACTTC.